These 18 T cell receptor beta chains were sequenced from one sample in a study of vaccination effects on CD4 cells after COVID-19. No antigen has been assigned to these receptors. Profiled with immunoSEQ multiplex PCR; TCRdb holds only in-frame clones, not every one. This sample has about 15,000 clones, with about 74% found just once. Under the ViraFEST assay, PBMC were stimulated with viral peptide pools so that antigen-specific CD4+ T cells expanded. Sequencing was performed afterwards. The authors isolated CD4+ T cells after about 10 days of culture. According to PCR results, the person was infected with SARS-CoV-2 between March and December 2020. Participants received two doses of either the BNT162b2 or mRNA-1273 vaccine. The sample here was CD4+ T cells from PBMCs cultured with HCoV-NL63 spike peptides, taken after COVID-19 vaccination. The source is a human donor who had a prior SARS-CoV-2 infection.

This clone was picked up a small number of times. The chain employs TRBV2 and TRBJ1-5; the D is unclear. Germline V gene sequence: CDR1 SNHLY, CDR2 FYNNEI. The CDR3 spans 14 residues. Trimming removed 5 bases at V and 6 bases at J, with 14 bases between. CDR3 nucleotide sequence: TGTGCCAGCAGTCGAAGCGGGGTATCTCAGCCCCAGCATTTT. This encodes CASSRSGVSQPQHF.

The CDR3 protein is CASSLADRTTYGYTF. CDR3 nucleotide sequence: TGCGCCAGCAGCTTGGCCGACCGAACAACCTATGGCTACACCTTC. This chain links TRBV5-1 with TRBJ1-2; no definite D call. The CDR3 covers 15 residues. The germline CDR1 and CDR2 sequences are SGHRS and YFSETQ. The V end was cut by 0 bases, the J end by 4 bases, with 13 bases between.

This clone was found once. The chain recombines TRBV27 with TRBJ2-7; D might be TRBD1 (5 bases). Germline CDR1 is MNHEY and CDR2 is SMNVEV (reference sequence). CDR3 length: 14 residues. Trimming took 5 bases from V and 3 from J, leaving 14 bases between them. Here the CDR3 DNA reads TGTGCCAGCAGTCCCAGGGTGCCGAACTACGAGCAGTACTTC. Protein product: CASSPRVPNYEQYF.

The rearrangement uses TRBV3-1 (or the pseudogene TRBV3-2) and TRBJ2-1; D may be TRBD2 (5 bases). With 2 bases removed from V and 5 bases from J, the gap between germline ends came to 13 bases. CDR1 and CDR2 from the germline V gene are LGHDT and YNNKEL (reference sequence). This CDR3 is built from 15 residues. The DNA for the CDR3 is TGTGCCAGCAGCCAACCCGGGAATTCCCACAATGAGCAGTTCTTC. Its translation: CASSQPGNSHNEQFF.

This rearrangement joins TRBV7-2 to TRBJ2-3; 8 bases map to TRBD2. Germline loops: CDR1 SGHTA, CDR2 FQGNSA. J gave up 2 bases and V 5 bases, and 9 bases lay outside the gene matches. The CDR3 is 16 amino acids. The CDR3 protein is CASSQRGGGYTDTQYF. The CDR3 DNA follows: TGTGCCAGCAGCCAAAGAGGCGGGGGGTACACAGATACGCAGTATTTT.

The rearrangement uses TRBV10-3 and TRBJ1-1; D ambiguous. This CDR3 is 13 amino acids long. V gave up 3 bases and J gave up 1 base, with 6 bases separating them. CDR1 and CDR2 from the germline V gene are ENHRY and SYGVKD. This chain's CDR3 is CAISDLGNTEAFF. The DNA for the CDR3 is TGTGCCATCAGTGACTTAGGGAACACTGAAGCTTTCTTT.

The chain has TRBV19 and TRBJ2-3; TRBD2 might be the D (5 bases). V lost 1 base, J lost 3 bases, and 11 bases lay in between. The CDR3 spans 15 residues. CDR1 is LNHDA, CDR2 SQIVND, per germline (reference sequence). Here the CDR3 DNA reads TGTGCCAGTAGTATAGGTCGAGGAGGAACAGATACGCAGTATTTT. Translated: CASSIGRGGTDTQYF.

In its sample, this clone was seen a few times. V is TRBV18 and J is TRBJ1-2; 8 bases agree with TRBD1. From germline, CDR1 is KGHSH and CDR2 LQKENI. After removal of 4 bases from V and 8 bases from J, the junction contained 9 bases not matched to a gene. This CDR3 has 14 residues. CDR3 bases: TGTGCCAGCTCACTACAGGACAGGGTAGAAGGCTACACCTTC. Amino acid sequence: CASSLQDRVEGYTF.

This chain connects TRBV30 to TRBJ1-2; D may be TRBD1 (6 bases). Germline CDR1 GTSNPN, CDR2 SVGIG (reference sequence). The CDR3 has 14 residues. With 0 bases removed from V and 4 bases from J, the gap between germline ends came to 12 bases. CDR3 loop: CAWSVRGLSYGYTF. For the CDR3, the DNA is TGTGCCTGGAGTGTGCGGGGGCTGAGCTATGGCTACACCTTC.

The chain links TRBV24-1 to TRBJ2-5; possible D gene TRBD1, 5 bases. Trimming took 5 bases from V and 4 from J, leaving 10 bases between them. The CDR3 is 13 residues long. CDR1 is KGHDR, CDR2 SFDVKD, per germline. This CDR3 reads CATSVRGTETQYF. The CDR3 nucleotides are TGTGCCACCAGTGTAAGGGGCACAGAGACCCAGTACTTC.

The genes are TRBV11-2 and TRBJ1-3, with D unresolved. Trimming took 2 bases from V and 1 from J, leaving 15 bases between them. CDR1 is SGHAT and CDR2 is FQNNGV in the germline V gene. The CDR3 extends over 17 amino acids. The CDR3 DNA reads as TGTGCCAGCAGCTTAATTTACCGGGGTTTATCTGGAAACACCATATATTTT. This gives the protein CASSLIYRGLSGNTIYF.

The chain links TRBV19 to TRBJ1-5; 10 bases are shared with TRBD1. Germline loops: CDR1 LNHDA, CDR2 SQIVND (reference sequence). Unmatched junction bases numbered 8, after V lost 3 bases and J lost 0 bases. This CDR3 has 18 amino acids. The CDR3 DNA follows: TGTGCCAGTAGTATGGCATGGGACAGGGGTTATAGCAATCAGCCCCAGCATTTT. Amino acids: CASSMAWDRGYSNQPQHF.

This chain uses TRBV5-5 with TRBJ1-4; D is unresolved. CDR3 length: 17 amino acids. The V and J ends lost 1 base and 0 bases respectively, with 13 bases between them. Per the germline V gene, CDR1 is SGHKS and CDR2 is YYEKEE (reference sequence). The CDR3 reads CASSLYAVPATNEKLFF. DNA for the CDR3: TGTGCCAGCAGCTTGTACGCAGTACCAGCAACTAATGAAAAACTGTTTTTT. Combining the CDR3 with reference TRBV5-5 and TRBJ1-4 gives the whole variable domain DAGVTQSPTHLIKTRGQQVTLRCSPISGHKSVSWYQQVLGQGPQFIFQYYEKEERGRGNFPDRFSARQFPNYSSELNVNALLLGDSALYLCASSLYAVPATNEKLFFGSGTQLSVL.

This clone was seen only a few times. The chain uses TRBV7-9 and TRBJ1-6; perhaps TRBD1 as D (6 bases). V was cut by 2 bases and J by 10 bases, with 15 bases left in between. Germline V gene data show CDR1 as SEHNR and CDR2 as FQNEAQ (reference sequence). The CDR3 has 15 residues. The CDR3 bases are TGTGCCAGCAGCTTATCAGGACAGAGTAAATCACCCCTCCACTTT. The encoded protein is CASSLSGQSKSPLHF.

The V call is TRBV2, the J call TRBJ2-5, with D perhaps given as TRBD1 or TRBD2 (5 bases each). V was shortened by 10 bases and J by 2 bases, with 14 bases between the two germline ends. The CDR3 loop spans 13 amino acids. CDR1 is SNHLY and CDR2 is FYNNEI in the germline V gene. The CDR3, as DNA: TGTGCCACCTCGGGACGTAGGCAAGAGACCCAGTACTTC. Translating it yields CATSGRRQETQYF.

This rearrangement joins TRBV24-1 to TRBJ2-1; 14 bases match TRBD2. Germline assignment: CDR1 KGHDR and CDR2 SFDVKD. The CDR3 loop spans 16 amino acids. V lost 9 bases and J lost 8; bases outside the gene matches: 11. The chain's CDR3 is CATSDAGTSGGYEQFF. CDR3 in DNA: TGTGCCACCTCCGACGCCGGGACTAGCGGGGGATATGAGCAGTTCTTC.

This clone appeared a few times. J is TRBJ2-3 and V is TRBV5-4; 9 bases are a match to TRBD2. Germline V gene sequence: CDR1 SGHNT, CDR2 YYREEE (reference sequence). Trimming at V came to 0 bases and at J to 2 bases, leaving 4 bases not matched to a gene. This CDR3 contains 16 residues. CDR3 nucleotides: TGTGCCAGCAGCTTGGGCCTAGCGGGGTCCACAGATACGCAGTATTTT. Protein sequence: CASSLGLAGSTDTQYF.

The chain employs TRBV9 and TRBJ2-4; no clear D. CDR1 is SGDLS and CDR2 is YYNGEE in the germline V gene. The CDR3 covers 13 residues. V lost 8 bases to trimming and J lost 3 bases, with 12 bases between them. CDR3 DNA: TGTGCCAGTGGGGATGTGGGCAAAAACATTCAGTACTTC. This sequence encodes CASGDVGKNIQYF.